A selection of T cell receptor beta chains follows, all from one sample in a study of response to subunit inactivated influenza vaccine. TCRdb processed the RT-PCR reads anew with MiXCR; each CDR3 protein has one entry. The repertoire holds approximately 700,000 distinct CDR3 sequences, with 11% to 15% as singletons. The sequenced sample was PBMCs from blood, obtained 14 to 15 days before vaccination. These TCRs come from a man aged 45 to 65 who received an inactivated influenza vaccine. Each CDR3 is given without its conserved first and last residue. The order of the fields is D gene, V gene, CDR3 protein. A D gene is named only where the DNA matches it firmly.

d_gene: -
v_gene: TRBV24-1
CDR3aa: ATSAGAYNYGYT

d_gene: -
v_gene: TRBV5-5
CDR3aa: ASSLDVALREQY

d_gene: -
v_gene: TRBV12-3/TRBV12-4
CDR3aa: ASSFGGDFNQPQH

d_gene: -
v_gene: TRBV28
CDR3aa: ASTLWGLNTGELF

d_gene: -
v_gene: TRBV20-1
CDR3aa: SARDQGALEAF

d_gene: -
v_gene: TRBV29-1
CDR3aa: SVAGQLSYEQY

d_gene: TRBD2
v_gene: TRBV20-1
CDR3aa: SARGTSGSLRETQY

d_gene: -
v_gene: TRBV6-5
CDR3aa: ASSYYRELPTGELF

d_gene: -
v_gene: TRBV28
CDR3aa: ASSQRVNQPQH

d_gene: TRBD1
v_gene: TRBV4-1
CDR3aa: ASSQRGTGAEEQY

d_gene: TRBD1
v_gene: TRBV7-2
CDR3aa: ASSSDREQY

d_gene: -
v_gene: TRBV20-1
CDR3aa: SARDLNSYEQY

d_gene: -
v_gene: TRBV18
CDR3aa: ASSPGGQLKYEQY

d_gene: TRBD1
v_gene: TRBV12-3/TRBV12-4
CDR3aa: ASSSARWDRVTNTEAF

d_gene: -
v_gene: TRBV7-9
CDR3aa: ASSTPSGTARYEQY

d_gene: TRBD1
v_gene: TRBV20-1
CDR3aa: SAKDREYLREQY

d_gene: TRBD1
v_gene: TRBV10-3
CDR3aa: AIRETRQGASF

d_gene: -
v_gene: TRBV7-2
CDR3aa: ASSLGLEGSAF

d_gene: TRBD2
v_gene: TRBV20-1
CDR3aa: SASPSFSGDRETQY

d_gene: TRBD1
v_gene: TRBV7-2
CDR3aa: ASSLVPPGTAGNTIY

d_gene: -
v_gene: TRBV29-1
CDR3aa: SVVNRAGGSKQY

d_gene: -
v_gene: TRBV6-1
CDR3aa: ASSLHGGQGIGDTQY

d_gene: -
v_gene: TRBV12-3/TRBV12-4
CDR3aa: ASRRGVKGYEQY

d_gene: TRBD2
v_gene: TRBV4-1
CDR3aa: ASSQVFGGAYNEQF

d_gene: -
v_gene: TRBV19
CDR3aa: ASSIFARSGNEQF

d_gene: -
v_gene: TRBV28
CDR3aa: ASSPPDGFNSPLH

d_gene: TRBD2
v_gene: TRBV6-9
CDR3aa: ASMTSGKSYEQY

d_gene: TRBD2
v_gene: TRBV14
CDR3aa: ASSAETSRPLSSYNEQF

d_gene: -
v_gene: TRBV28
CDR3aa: ASSLGRYQETQY

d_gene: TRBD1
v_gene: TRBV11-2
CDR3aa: ASSLGDREAQPQH

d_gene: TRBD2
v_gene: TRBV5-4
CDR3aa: ASSTGRTSGGLKYEQF

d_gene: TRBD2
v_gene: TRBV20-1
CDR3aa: SARDGLANSETQY

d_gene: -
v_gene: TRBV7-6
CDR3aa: ASSRPGLAYNEQF

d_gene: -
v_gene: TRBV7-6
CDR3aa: ASSLGPGLDNEQF

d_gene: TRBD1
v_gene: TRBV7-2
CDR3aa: ASSLAPGQGAGYT

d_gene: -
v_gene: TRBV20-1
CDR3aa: SAVPPRGTGELF

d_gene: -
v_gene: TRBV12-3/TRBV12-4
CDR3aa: ASSLRPLSITDTQY

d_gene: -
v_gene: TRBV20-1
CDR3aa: SARKARHQPQH

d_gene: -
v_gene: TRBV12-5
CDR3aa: ASGLMNSGELF

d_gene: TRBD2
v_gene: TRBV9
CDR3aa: ASSVAGEIAGGGEQF

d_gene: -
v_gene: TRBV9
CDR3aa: ASSPPGTLQETQY

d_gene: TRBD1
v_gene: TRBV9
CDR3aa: ASTQTGEFYNEQF

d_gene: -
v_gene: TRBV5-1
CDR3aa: ASSLEPLRTDTQY

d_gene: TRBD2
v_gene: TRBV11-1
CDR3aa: ASSSTPRTSMNSDTQY